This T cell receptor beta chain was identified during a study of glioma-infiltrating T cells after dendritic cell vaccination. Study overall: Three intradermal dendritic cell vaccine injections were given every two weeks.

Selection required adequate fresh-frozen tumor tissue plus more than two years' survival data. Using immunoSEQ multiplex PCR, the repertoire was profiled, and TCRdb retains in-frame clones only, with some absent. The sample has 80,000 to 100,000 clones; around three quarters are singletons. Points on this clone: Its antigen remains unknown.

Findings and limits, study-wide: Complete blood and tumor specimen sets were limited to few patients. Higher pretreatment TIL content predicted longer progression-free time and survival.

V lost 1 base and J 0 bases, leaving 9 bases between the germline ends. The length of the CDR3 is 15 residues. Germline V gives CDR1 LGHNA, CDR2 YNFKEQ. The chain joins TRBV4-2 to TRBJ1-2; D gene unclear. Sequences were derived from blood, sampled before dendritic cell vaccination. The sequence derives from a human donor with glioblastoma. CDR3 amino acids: CASSQAVLANYGYTF. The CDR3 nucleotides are TGTGCCAGCAGCCAAGCGGTATTGGCTAACTATGGCTACACCTTC.